The clone carrying this T cell receptor (beta chain) appeared a few times. Healthy Caucasian individuals from Russia aged about 6 to 100 were enrolled as donors. This sample was included in a study of blood T cells in healthy people across ages. Combining a sample-barcoded 5' primer with a J-beta primer mix, a second PCR ran for roughly 7 to 12 cycles. Via MiXCR, TCRdb re-called the 5' RACE reads, giving one row per CDR3 protein. Of some 1.4 million distinct CDR3 sequences listed, 42% were seen once; the top ten hold 7% to 9%. The sample taken for sequencing was blood. The source is a woman between 18 and 29 years old in good health.

The CDR3 spells CASSLAGTGAFF. CDR3 nucleotides: TGCGCCAGCAGCTTGGCGGGGACAGGCGCTTTCTTT. V gene TRBV5-1 combines with J gene TRBJ1-1; TRBD1 matches at 8 bases. Germline V gene data show CDR1 as SGHRS and CDR2 as YFSETQ. The length of the CDR3 is 12 residues. The V and J ends lost 0 bases and 11 bases, in that order; junction bases with no gene match: 3.